This T cell receptor beta chain was identified during a study of technical replicates of blood from a handful of donors. Clones were read by immunoSEQ multiplex PCR, and TCRdb kept only the in-frame ones, dropping some. The data show over 70,000 clones, roughly 96% seen once. This CDR3 is 15 amino acids long. V was clipped by 3 bases and J by 2 bases; unmatched bases: 4. Per the germline V gene, CDR1 is SGHRS and CDR2 is YFSETQ. Sequencing was done on a sample of T cells isolated from PBMCs. The source is a human donor in good health. The rearrangement links TRBV5-1 to TRBJ2-3, with TRBD2 matching over 9 bases. The CDR3 nucleotides are TGCGCCAGCAGCTCGCTAGCGGGGACCACAGATACGCAGTATTTT. Its protein is CASSSLAGTTDTQYF.